The TCR beta chain under discussion was sequenced for a study of CD8+ T cells in alopecia areata. Germline lookup yields CDR1 LGHNA and CDR2 YSLEER. Trimming shortened V by 3 bases and J by 6 bases, and 12 bases separated the two germline ends. The CDR3 contains 13 residues. cDNA prepared by RNA extraction and subsequent reverse transcription served as the template for sequencing. Profiling relied on immunoSEQ multiplex PCR, and the TCRdb table lists in-frame clones only, not all of them. The sample includes some 170,000 clones, 63% seen only once; the top ten take around 1.8%. The chain couples TRBV4-3 to TRBJ2-7; D tentatively reads TRBD1 or TRBD2 (6 bases each). The sequence was collected from a human donor with alopecia areata. The specimen was CD4+ T cells sorted from blood, collected at week 0. The CDR3: CASSQEGGSEQYF. In DNA form, the CDR3 reads TGCGCCAGCAGCCAGGAAGGGGGGAGCGAGCAGTACTTC.